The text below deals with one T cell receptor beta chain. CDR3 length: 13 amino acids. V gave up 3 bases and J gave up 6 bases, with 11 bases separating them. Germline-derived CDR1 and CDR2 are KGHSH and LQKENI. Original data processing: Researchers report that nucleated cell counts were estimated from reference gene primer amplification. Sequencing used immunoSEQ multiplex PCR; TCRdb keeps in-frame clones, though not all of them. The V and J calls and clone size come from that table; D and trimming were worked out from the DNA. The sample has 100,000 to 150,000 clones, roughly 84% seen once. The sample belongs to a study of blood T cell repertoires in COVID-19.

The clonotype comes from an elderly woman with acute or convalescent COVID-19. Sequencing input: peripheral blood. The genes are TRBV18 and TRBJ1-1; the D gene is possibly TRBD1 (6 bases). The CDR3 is CASSPPTGSEAFF. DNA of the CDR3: TGTGCCAGCTCACCGCCAACAGGGTCTGAAGCTTTCTTT.